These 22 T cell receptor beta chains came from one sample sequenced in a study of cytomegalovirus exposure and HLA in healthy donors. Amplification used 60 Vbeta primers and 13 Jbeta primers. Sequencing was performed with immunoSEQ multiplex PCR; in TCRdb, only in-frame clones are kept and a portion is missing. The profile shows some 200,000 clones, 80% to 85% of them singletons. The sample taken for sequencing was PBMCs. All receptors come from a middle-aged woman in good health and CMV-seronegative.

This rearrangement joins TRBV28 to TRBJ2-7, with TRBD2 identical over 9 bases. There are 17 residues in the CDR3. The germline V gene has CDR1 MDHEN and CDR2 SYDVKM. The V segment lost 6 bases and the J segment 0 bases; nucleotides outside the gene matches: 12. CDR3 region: CASRTTRTSEASYEQYF. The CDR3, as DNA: TGTGCCAGCAGAACCACTAGGACTAGCGAAGCCTCCTACGAGCAGTACTTC.

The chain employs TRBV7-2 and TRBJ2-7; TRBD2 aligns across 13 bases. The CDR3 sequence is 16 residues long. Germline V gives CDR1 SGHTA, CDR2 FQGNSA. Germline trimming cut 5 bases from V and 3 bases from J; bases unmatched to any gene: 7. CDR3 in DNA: TGTGCCAGCAGCCTGGGACTAGCGGGAAGTAACTACGAGCAGTACTTC. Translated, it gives CASSLGLAGSNYEQYF.

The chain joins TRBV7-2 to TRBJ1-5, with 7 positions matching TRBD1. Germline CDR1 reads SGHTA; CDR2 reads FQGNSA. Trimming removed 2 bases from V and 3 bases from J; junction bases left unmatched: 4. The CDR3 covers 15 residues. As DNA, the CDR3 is TGTGCCAGCAGCTTACACACAGGGGTCAATCAGCCCCAGCATTTT. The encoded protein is CASSLHTGVNQPQHF.

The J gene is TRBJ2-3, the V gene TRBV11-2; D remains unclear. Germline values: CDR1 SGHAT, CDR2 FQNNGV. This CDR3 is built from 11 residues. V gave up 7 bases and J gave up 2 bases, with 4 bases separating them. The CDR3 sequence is CASTLTDTQYF. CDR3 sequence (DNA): TGTGCCAGCACCCTCACAGATACGCAGTATTTT. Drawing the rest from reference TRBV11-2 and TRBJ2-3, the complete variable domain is EAGVAQSPRYKIIEKRQSVAFWCNPISGHATLYWYQQILGQGPKLLIQFQNNGVVDDSQLPKDRFSAERLKGVDSTLKIQPAKLEDSAVYLCASTLTDTQYFGPGTRLTVL.

The CDR3 bases are TGCAGCGTTGAGATGGCATTCCTAGGAACTGAAGCTTTCTTT. Amino acids: CSVEMAFLGTEAFF. V is TRBV29-1 and J is TRBJ1-1, with D hard to call. Trimming removed 3 bases from V and 5 bases from J, with 16 bases in between. This CDR3 is 14 amino acids long. Germline-derived CDR1 and CDR2 are SQVTM and ANQGSEA.

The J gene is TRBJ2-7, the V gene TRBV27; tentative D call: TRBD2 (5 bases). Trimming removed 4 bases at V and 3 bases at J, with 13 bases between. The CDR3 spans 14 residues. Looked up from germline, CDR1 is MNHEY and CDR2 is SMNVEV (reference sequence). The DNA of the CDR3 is TGTGCCAGCAGTTCGGGAACGACCTACTACGAGCAGTACTTC. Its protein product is CASSSGTTYYEQYF.

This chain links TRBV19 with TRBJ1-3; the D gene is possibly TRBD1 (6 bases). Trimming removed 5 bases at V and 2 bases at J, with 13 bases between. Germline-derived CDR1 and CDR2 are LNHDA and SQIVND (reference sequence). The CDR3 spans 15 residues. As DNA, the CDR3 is TGTGCCAGTAGTCCACTCACAGGGCCTGGAAACACCATATATTTT. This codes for CASSPLTGPGNTIYF. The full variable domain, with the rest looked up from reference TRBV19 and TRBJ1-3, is DGGITQSPKYLFRKEGQNVTLSCEQNLNHDAMYWYRQDPGQGLRLIYYSQIVNDFQKGDIAEGYSVSREKKESFPLTVTSAQKNPTAFYLCASSPLTGPGNTIYFGEGSWLTVV.

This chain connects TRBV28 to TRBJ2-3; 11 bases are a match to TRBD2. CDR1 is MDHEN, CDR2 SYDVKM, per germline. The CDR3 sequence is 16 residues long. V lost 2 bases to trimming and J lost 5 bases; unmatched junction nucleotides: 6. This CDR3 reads CASSLSVAGGVDTQYF. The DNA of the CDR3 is TGTGCCAGCAGTTTAAGTGTAGCGGGAGGGGTAGATACGCAGTATTTT. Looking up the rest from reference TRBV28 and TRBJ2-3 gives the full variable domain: DVKVTQSSRYLVKRTGEKVFLECVQDMDHENMFWYRQDPGLGLRLIYFSYDVKMKEKGDIPEGYSVSREKKERFSLILESASTNQTSMYLCASSLSVAGGVDTQYFGPGTRLTVL.

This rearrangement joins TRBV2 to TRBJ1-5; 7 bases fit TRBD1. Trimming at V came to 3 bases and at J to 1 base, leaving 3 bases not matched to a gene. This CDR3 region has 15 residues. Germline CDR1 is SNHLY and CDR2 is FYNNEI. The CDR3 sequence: CASSDRTGSNQPQHF. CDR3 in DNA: TGTGCCAGCAGTGATCGGACAGGAAGCAATCAGCCCCAGCATTTT.

The CDR3 loop reads CASSLGQGAQPQYF. The CDR3 DNA sequence: TGTGCCAGCAGCCTTGGACAGGGGGCCCAGCCCCAGTACTTC. The rearrangement joins TRBV7-3 to TRBJ2-5; 11 bases map to TRBD1. J gave up 9 bases and V 5 bases, and 8 bases lay outside the gene matches. Germline CDR1 SGHTA, CDR2 FQGTGA. The length of the CDR3 is 14 residues. The full variable domain, its missing parts supplied by reference TRBV7-3 and TRBJ2-5, is GAGVSQTPSNKVTEKGKYVELRCDPISGHTALYWYRQSLGQGPEFLIYFQGTGAADDSGLPNDRFFAVRPEGSVSTLKIQRTERGDSAVYLCASSLGQGAQPQYFGPGTRLLVL.

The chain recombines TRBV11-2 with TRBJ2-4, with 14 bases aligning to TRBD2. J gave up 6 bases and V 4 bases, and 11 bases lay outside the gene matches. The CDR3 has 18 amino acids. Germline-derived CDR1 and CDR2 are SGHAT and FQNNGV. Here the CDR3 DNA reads TGTGCCAGCAGCTACGGGACTAGCGGGAGTCCCCTTACAAACATTCAGTACTTC. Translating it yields CASSYGTSGSPLTNIQYF. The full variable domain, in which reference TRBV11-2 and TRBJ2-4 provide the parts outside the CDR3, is EAGVAQSPRYKIIEKRQSVAFWCNPISGHATLYWYQQILGQGPKLLIQFQNNGVVDDSQLPKDRFSAERLKGVDSTLKIQPAKLEDSAVYLCASSYGTSGSPLTNIQYFGAGTRLSVL.

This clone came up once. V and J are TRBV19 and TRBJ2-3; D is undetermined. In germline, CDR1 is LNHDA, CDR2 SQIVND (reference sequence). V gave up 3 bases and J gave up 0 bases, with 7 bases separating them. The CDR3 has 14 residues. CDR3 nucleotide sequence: TGTGCCAGTAGTATGCGGCATAGCACAGATACGCAGTATTTT. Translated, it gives CASSMRHSTDTQYF.

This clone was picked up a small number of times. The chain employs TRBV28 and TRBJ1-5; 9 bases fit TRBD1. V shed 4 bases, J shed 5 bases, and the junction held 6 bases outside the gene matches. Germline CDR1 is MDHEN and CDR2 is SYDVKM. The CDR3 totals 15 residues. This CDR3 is CASSSGQGVDQPQHF. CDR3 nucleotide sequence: TGTGCCAGCAGTTCGGGACAGGGAGTAGATCAGCCCCAGCATTTT.

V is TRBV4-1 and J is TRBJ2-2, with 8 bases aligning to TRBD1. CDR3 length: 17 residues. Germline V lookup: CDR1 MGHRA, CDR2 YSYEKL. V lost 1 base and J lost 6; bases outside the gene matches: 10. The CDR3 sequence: CASSQAGYRGWAGELFF. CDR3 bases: TGCGCCAGCAGCCAAGCTGGATACAGGGGGTGGGCCGGGGAGCTGTTTTTT.

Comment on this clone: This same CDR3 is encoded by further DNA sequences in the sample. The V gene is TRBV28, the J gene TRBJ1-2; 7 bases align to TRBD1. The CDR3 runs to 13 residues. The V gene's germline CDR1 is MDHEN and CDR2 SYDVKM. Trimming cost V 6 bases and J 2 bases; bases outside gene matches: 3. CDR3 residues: CASSPGGNYGYTF. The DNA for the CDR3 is TGTGCCAGCAGCCCAGGGGGGAACTATGGCTACACCTTC.

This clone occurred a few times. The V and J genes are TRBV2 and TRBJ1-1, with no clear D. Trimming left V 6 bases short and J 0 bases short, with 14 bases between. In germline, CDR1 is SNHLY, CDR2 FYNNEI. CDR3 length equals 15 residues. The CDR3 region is CASSGDGGVNTEAFF. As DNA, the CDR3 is TGTGCCAGCAGCGGCGACGGCGGAGTGAACACTGAAGCTTTCTTT.

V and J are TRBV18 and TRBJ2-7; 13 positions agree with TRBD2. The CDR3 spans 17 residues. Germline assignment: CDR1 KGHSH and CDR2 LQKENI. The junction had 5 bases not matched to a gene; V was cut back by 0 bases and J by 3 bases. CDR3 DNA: TGTGCCAGCTCACCACCGGGACTAGCGGGACGTTTCTACGAGCAGTACTTC. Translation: CASSPPGLAGRFYEQYF.

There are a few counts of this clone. CDR3 region: CASSEFSRQGSEYF. CDR3 nucleotide sequence: TGTGCCAGCAGTGAATTCAGTCGACAGGGTAGTGAGTACTTC. This rearrangement joins TRBV6-1 to TRBJ2-7; 7 bases map to TRBD1. Germline lookup yields CDR1 MNHNS and CDR2 SASEGT. Germline trimming cut 2 bases from V and 11 bases from J; bases unmatched to any gene: 12. The CDR3 is 14 amino acids.

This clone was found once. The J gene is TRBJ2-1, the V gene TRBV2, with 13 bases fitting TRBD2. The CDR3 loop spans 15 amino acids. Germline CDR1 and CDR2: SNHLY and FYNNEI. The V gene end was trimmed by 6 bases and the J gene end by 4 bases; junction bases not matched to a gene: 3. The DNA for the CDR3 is TGTGCCAGCAGACTAGCGGGAGGGTCATACAATGAGCAGTTCTTC. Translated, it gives CASRLAGGSYNEQFF. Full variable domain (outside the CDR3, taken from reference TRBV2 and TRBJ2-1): EPEVTQTPSHQVTQMGQEVILRCVPISNHLYFYWYRQILGQKVEFLVSFYNNEISEKSEIFDDQFSVERPDGSNFTLKIRSTKLEDSAMYFCASRLAGGSYNEQFFGPGTRLTVL.

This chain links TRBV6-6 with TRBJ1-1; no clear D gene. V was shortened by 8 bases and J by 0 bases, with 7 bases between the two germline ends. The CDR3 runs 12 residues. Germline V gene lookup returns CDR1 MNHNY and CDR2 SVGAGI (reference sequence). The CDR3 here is CASFSVNTEAFF. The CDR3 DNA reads TGTGCCAGCTTTAGTGTGAACACTGAAGCTTTCTTT.

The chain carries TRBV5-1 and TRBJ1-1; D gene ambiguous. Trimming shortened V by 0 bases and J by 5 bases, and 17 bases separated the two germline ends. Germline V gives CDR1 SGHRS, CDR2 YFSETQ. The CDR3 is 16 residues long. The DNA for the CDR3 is TGCGCCAGCAGCTTGGGATCTGGTGGCTGGAGGACTGAAGCTTTCTTT. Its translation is CASSLGSGGWRTEAFF.

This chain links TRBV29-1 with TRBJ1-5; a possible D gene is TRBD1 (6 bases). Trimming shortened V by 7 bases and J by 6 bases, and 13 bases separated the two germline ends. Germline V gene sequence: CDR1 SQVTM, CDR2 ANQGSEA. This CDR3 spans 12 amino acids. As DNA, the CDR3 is TGCAGCGGACAGGTTAGGGGTCAGCCCCAGCATTTT. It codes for CSGQVRGQPQHF.